A selection of T cell receptor beta chains follows, all from one sample in a study of T cell repertoires in cytomegalovirus infection. TCRdb re-called the reads with MiXCR, one entry per CDR3 protein. Of hundreds of thousands of distinct CDR3 sequences in the sample, 15% to 20% are singletons; the top ten hold under 9%. The sequenced sample was PBMCs. The source of these receptors is a human donor in good health (CMV status not recorded). Some clones in this sample may be carry-over from other donors' samples. CDR3s leave out the opening cysteine and the closing phenylalanine or tryptophan.

CDR3 protein | J gene | V gene
ASATERDTEAF | TRBJ1-1 | TRBV7-8
ATSDPGARDTIY | TRBJ1-3 | TRBV24-1
ASSHPGLKLGGEQF | TRBJ2-1 | TRBV3-1
ASSYSGPIDTQY | TRBJ2-3 | TRBV6-5
ASSQDKGRSQY | TRBJ2-3 | TRBV4-2
ASNPGTALGLAGMGTQY | TRBJ2-5 | TRBV7-2
ASSLEVAGGTDTQY | TRBJ2-3 | TRBV7-2
ASSTSPTNEQY | TRBJ2-7 | TRBV7-9
ASRLAGGGDTQY | TRBJ2-3 | TRBV7-2
ASSQAGVTLF | TRBJ1-4 | TRBV14
ASSRQGFGEKLF | TRBJ1-4 | TRBV27
ASSRAYTGSSGNTIY | TRBJ1-3 | TRBV4-1
ASSSTLDSVETQY | TRBJ2-5 | TRBV11-2
ASSAKGLAGWAGEVQY | TRBJ2-3 | TRBV11-2
ASSPGQENQPQH | TRBJ1-5 | TRBV7-2
ASSLIPPQETQY | TRBJ2-5 | TRBV5-1
ASSYDSYGYT | TRBJ1-2 | TRBV6-6
ASSDGDRANEQF | TRBJ2-1 | TRBV11-3
ASSYEDSYEQY | TRBJ2-7 | TRBV2
ASSISGWPDTQY | TRBJ2-3 | TRBV7-6
ASSRGLAAYNEQF | TRBJ2-1 | TRBV7-2
ASSLGLAGEKNIQY | TRBJ2-4 | TRBV7-9
SVDSGVQETQY | TRBJ2-5 | TRBV29-1
ASSYSVAGAETQY | TRBJ2-5 | TRBV6-6
ASSSGTGPYEQY | TRBJ2-7 | TRBV11-1
ASSPIRGRNTEAF | TRBJ1-1 | TRBV6-6
SASPGGFQPQH | TRBJ1-5 | TRBV20-1
ASSLYGEGEQY | TRBJ2-7 | TRBV11-3
ASKEGVNEQF | TRBJ2-1 | TRBV6-2/TRBV6-3
ASSPSQIYREANYGYT | TRBJ1-2 | TRBV28
ASSLFRGNEKLF | TRBJ1-4 | TRBV7-8
SALPNSYEQY | TRBJ2-7 | TRBV20-1
ASSLRTGSAYEQY | TRBJ2-7 | TRBV7-2
SALDGGGGYT | TRBJ1-2 | TRBV20-1
ASSSSTSGSGEQY | TRBJ2-7 | TRBV7-2
SAAQGGDTEAF | TRBJ1-1 | TRBV20-1
ASSLASGNTDTQY | TRBJ2-3 | TRBV5-6
ATSTSGGERSTDTQY | TRBJ2-3 | TRBV5-1
ASSFPVGLAGVQGTQY | TRBJ2-5 | TRBV5-6
ASSRQISGNTIY | TRBJ1-3 | TRBV28
ASSLRNTGYPRRETQY | TRBJ2-5 | TRBV6-1
ASSIFSQPQH | TRBJ1-5 | TRBV19
ASSTFKNTEAF | TRBJ1-1 | TRBV7-6